The subject of this entry is one T cell receptor beta chain. The V and J ends lost 5 bases and 4 bases, in that order; junction bases with no gene match: 0. The germline gives CDR1 LGHNT, CDR2 FRNRAP. The CDR3 covers 14 residues. Clones were sequenced by immunoSEQ multiplex PCR, and TCRdb holds only the in-frame ones, with some missing. The sample consists of about 380,000 clones, over 90% of them appearing once. The data derive from a study of shared T cell receptors in the human thymus. The chain employs TRBV12-5 and TRBJ2-1; 12 nucleotides line up with TRBD2. This TCR came from a human donor. Sequenced: thymocytes. CDR3 bases: TGTGCTAGTGGTGGGACTAGCGGGTACAATGAGCAGTTCTTC. This translates into CASGGTSGYNEQFF.